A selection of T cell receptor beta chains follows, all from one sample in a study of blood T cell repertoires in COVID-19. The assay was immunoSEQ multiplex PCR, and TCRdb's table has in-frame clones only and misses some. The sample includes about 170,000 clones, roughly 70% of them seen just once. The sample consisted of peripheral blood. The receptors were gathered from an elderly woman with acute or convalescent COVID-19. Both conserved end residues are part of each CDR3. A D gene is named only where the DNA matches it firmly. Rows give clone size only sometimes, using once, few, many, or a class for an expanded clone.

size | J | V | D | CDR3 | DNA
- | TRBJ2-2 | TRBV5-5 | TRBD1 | CASSLALDRDTGELFF | TGTGCCAGCAGCTTAGCTCTGGACAGGGACACCGGGGAGCTGTTTTTT
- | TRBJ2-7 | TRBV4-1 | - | CASRGRNYEQYF | TGCGCCAGCAGGGGCAGAAACTACGAGCAGTACTTC
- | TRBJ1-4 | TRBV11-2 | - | CASSFWGGEKLFF | TGTGCCAGCAGCTTTTGGGGCGGAGAAAAACTGTTTTTT
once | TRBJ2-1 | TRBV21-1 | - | CASSKGQAALYNEQFF | TGTGCCAGCAGCAAAGGTCAGGCAGCTCTCTACAATGAGCAGTTCTTC
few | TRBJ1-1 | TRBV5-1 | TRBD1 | CASSLEQGAENTEAFF | TGCGCCAGCAGCCTTGAACAGGGGGCGGAGAACACTGAAGCTTTCTTT
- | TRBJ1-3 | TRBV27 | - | CASSLSRESGGNTIYF | TGTGCCAGCAGTTTATCAAGGGAATCGGGGGGAAACACCATATATTTT
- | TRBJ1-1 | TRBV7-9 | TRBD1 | CASSWDRNTEAFF | TGTGCCAGCAGCTGGGACAGGAACACTGAAGCTTTCTTT
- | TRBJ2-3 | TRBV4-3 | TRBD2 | CASSQDLAGGGDTQYF | TGCGCCAGCAGCCAAGATCTAGCGGGAGGGGGAGATACGCAGTATTTT
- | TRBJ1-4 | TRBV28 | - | CASSKPGGATNEKLFF | TGTGCCAGCAGTAAGCCCGGAGGAGCAACTAATGAAAAACTGTTTTTT
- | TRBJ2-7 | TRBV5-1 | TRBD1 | CASSALTGLLTDEQYF | TGCGCCAGCAGCGCCCTGACAGGGTTACTTACGGATGAGCAGTACTTC
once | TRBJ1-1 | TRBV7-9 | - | CASNTGITEAFF | TGTGCCAGTAACACAGGGATCACTGAAGCTTTCTTT
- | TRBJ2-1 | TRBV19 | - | CASQPIGTPNEQFF | TGTGCCAGCCAACCGATCGGGACACCCAATGAGCAGTTCTTC
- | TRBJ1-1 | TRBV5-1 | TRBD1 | CASSLERGQNTEAFF | TGCGCCAGCAGCTTGGAGAGGGGGCAGAACACTGAAGCTTTCTTT
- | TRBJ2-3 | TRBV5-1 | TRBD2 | CASSLGGLAGTDTQYF | TGCGCCAGCAGCTTGGGAGGACTAGCGGGCACAGATACGCAGTATTTT
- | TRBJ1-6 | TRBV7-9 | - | CASSLDRFLRSPLHF | TGTGCCAGCAGCTTAGACAGGTTCCTACGTTCACCCCTCCACTTT
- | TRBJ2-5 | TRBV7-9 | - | CASSSRGTPGTQYF | TGTGCCAGCAGCTCCCGGGGGACCCCGGGGACCCAGTACTTC
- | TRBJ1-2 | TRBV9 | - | CASSPTGSNYGYTF | TGTGCCAGCAGCCCAACCGGGAGCAACTATGGCTACACCTTC